These 26 T cell receptor beta chains share one sample of origin, sequenced in a study of monozygotic twins with inflammatory bowel disease. TCRdb reprocessed the 5' RACE reads, keeping one entry per CDR3 protein, no DNA. This specimen shows roughly 330,000 distinct CDR3 sequences; the ten leading clones hold 2% to 2.5%. Sequenced material: blood. The receptor set was obtained from a human donor with ulcerative colitis or Crohn's disease, or a healthy co-twin of an affected twin (not recorded which).

The chain uses TRBV12-3 or TRBV12-4 and TRBJ1-2. The CDR3 extends over 15 amino acids. CDR3 residues: CASTRGQGPNYGYTF.

The chain carries TRBV28 and TRBJ2-2. The CDR3 contains 15 residues. The germline V gene has CDR1 MDHEN and CDR2 SYDVKM. The CDR3 spells CASSRDITNTGELFF.

This chain joins TRBV10-3 and TRBJ1-6; TCRdb's assignment of TRBD1 cannot be checked, as there is no DNA. The CDR3 loop spans 16 amino acids. CDR1 and CDR2 (germline): ENHRY, SYGVKD. The CDR3 loop reads CAISESIVQGWSPLHF.

This chain connects TRBV11-1 to TRBJ2-2; no DNA is available, so the TRBD1 call from TCRdb remains unchecked. The CDR3 loop spans 15 amino acids. Germline values: CDR1 SGHAT, CDR2 FQDESV (reference sequence). CDR3 loop: CASSLVRTNTGELFF.

The chain employs TRBV20-1 and TRBJ2-3; TCRdb reports TRBD2, a call that lacks DNA to check it against. CDR1 DFQATT and CDR2 SNEGSKA come from the germline V gene (reference sequence). The CDR3 totals 12 residues. CDR3 amino acids: CSAHRGPEFQYF.

The chain recombines TRBV6-2 or TRBV6-3 with TRBJ2-3; no DNA is available, so the TRBD2 call from TCRdb remains unchecked. The germline gives CDR1 MNHEY, CDR2 SVGEGT. The CDR3 consists of 15 residues. CDR3 in amino acids: CASSNGGLDTDTQYF.

The chain couples TRBV2 to TRBJ2-5; TCRdb's D call, TRBD1, is unchecked because there is no DNA. The V gene's germline CDR1 is SNHLY and CDR2 FYNNEI. The CDR3 is 11 residues long. The CDR3 here is CASDRGETQYF.

The chain carries TRBV3-1 and TRBJ2-7; TCRdb's assignment of TRBD1 cannot be checked, as there is no DNA. The CDR3 is made up of 15 amino acids. The germline CDR1 and CDR2 sequences are LGHDT and YNNKEL (reference sequence). CDR3: CASSRRQGQSSEQYF.

This sequence joins TRBV29-1 and TRBJ1-1; TCRdb returns TRBD1, unconfirmable since there is no DNA. The length of the CDR3 is 14 residues. The V gene's germline CDR1 is SQVTM and CDR2 ANQGSEA. CDR3 sequence reads: CSVPRTGLNTEAFF.

The chain recombines TRBV7-9 with TRBJ2-5. Germline CDR1 SEHNR, CDR2 FQNEAQ (reference sequence). This CDR3 is built from 14 residues. CDR3 residues: CASSFPTDQETQYF.

This chain joins TRBV4-3 and TRBJ1-6; TCRdb proposes TRBD1, but this gene call is untestable without DNA. Germline loops: CDR1 LGHNA, CDR2 YSLEER. This CDR3 comprises 16 residues. The CDR3 loop reads CASSQEGGSPNSPLHF.

The chain employs TRBV6-1 and TRBJ1-5; TCRdb outputs TRBD1, but without DNA this stays unchecked. CDR3 size: 14 residues. Germline lookup yields CDR1 MNHNS and CDR2 SASEGT. The chain's CDR3 is CASRKGAGNQPQHF.

The chain links TRBV10-3 to TRBJ2-3; checking the TCRdb D call of TRBD2 is not possible without DNA. Germline V gives CDR1 ENHRY, CDR2 SYGVKD. The CDR3 length is 12 residues. CDR3 in amino acids: CAIGGGTDTQYF.

The chain links TRBV19 to TRBJ1-6; TCRdb designates TRBD1, a call that cannot be tested without DNA. The CDR3 length is 13 residues. The germline gives CDR1 LNHDA, CDR2 SQIVND (reference sequence). The CDR3 loop reads CATKIRDTSPLHF.

This chain uses TRBV5-5 with TRBJ2-5. The CDR3 spans 13 residues. CDR1 is SGHKS and CDR2 is YYEKEE in the germline V gene (reference sequence). The CDR3 here is CASSLWNQETQYF.

The rearrangement uses TRBV5-1 and TRBJ2-3; TCRdb selects TRBD1, and the lack of DNA leaves this call unchecked. This CDR3 comprises 14 residues. Looked up from germline, CDR1 is SGHRS and CDR2 is YFSETQ. CDR3 sequence: CASSPYGRPDTQYF. Using reference TRBV5-1 and TRBJ2-3 for the parts outside the CDR3, the full variable domain is KAGVTQTPRYLIKTRGQQVTLSCSPISGHRSVSWYQQTPGQGLQFLFEYFSETQRNKGNFPGRFSGRQFSNSRSEMNVSTLELGDSALYLCASSPYGRPDTQYFGPGTRLTVL.

The chain couples TRBV7-6 to TRBJ2-3. Germline V lookup: CDR1 SGHVS, CDR2 FNYEAQ. The CDR3 spans 11 residues. CDR3 loop: CASRLADTQYF.

The chain combines TRBV7-2 with TRBJ2-5; TCRdb's D gene call, TRBD2, goes unchecked for lack of DNA. This CDR3 region has 14 residues. Per germline, CDR1 SGHTA and CDR2 FQGNSA. This CDR3 is CASSPGVAMETQYF.

This chain uses TRBV15 with TRBJ2-7. The CDR3 is 13 amino acids. Germline V gene sequence: CDR1 LNHNV, CDR2 YYDKDF (reference sequence). This CDR3 reads CATSTTFSDEQYF.

The chain carries TRBV5-1 and TRBJ2-7; without DNA, the TCRdb call of TRBD2 cannot be checked. The CDR3 has 14 amino acids. Germline lookup yields CDR1 SGHRS and CDR2 YFSETQ. The chain's CDR3 is CASSFSGVPYEQYF.

This chain joins TRBV2 and TRBJ2-7; the TCRdb call, TRBD1, lacks DNA for checking. Looked up from germline, CDR1 is SNHLY and CDR2 is FYNNEI. CDR3 size: 15 residues. CDR3: CASRPPREGGSEQYF.

V and J are TRBV4-2 and TRBJ2-5; TCRdb reports TRBD1, a call that lacks DNA to check it against. Germline V CDR1 and CDR2: LGHNA, YNFKEQ. CDR3 length equals 14 residues. This CDR3 is CASSREEGEETQYF.

The chain is built from TRBV20-1 and TRBJ1-5. This CDR3 has 16 amino acids. Germline V lookup: CDR1 DFQATT, CDR2 SNEGSKA (reference sequence). CDR3 sequence: CSARDPANKSNQPQHF.

This sequence joins TRBV30 and TRBJ1-1. The CDR3 is 14 residues long. Germline V gene lookup returns CDR1 GTSNPN and CDR2 SVGIG (reference sequence). CDR3 loop: CAWSGTALGTEAFF.

This chain connects TRBV7-6 to TRBJ2-2; checking the TCRdb D call of TRBD2 is not possible without DNA. The germline gives CDR1 SGHVS, CDR2 FNYEAQ. This CDR3 region has 16 residues. CDR3 protein: CASSFLSGSFDGELFF.

The chain employs TRBV5-1 and TRBJ2-3; absent DNA, TCRdb's TRBD1 call cannot be checked. CDR3 length: 16 residues. The germline V gene encodes CDR1 SGHRS and CDR2 YFSETQ. CDR3 sequence reads: CASSWGEGEYTDTQYF.